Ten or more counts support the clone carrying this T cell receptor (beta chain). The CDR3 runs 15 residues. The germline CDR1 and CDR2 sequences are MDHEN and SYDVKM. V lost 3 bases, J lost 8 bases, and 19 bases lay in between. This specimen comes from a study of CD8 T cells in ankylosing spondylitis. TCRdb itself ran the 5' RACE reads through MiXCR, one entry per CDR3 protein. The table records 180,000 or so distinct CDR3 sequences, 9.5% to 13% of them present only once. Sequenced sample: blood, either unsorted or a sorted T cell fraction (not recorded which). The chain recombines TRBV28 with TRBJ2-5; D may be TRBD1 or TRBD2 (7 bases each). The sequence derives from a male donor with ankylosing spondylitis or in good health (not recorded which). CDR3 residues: CASSLDQGGGRTQYF. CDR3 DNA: TGTGCCAGCAGTTTGGATCAGGGGGGGGGCCGTACCCAGTACTTC.